This TCR beta chain is from a study of beta chain features in type 1 diabetes. Per donor, one heparinised blood draw averaged roughly 110 mL. The CDR3 totals 11 residues. Germline V gene sequence: CDR1 MNHEY, CDR2 SVGAGI. V lost 2 bases and J lost 5, with 3 bases in between. Isolated RNA was reverse transcribed in full, so expressed TCRB transcripts were sequenced. Assay used: immunoSEQ multiplex PCR; TCRdb lists only in-frame clones, some missing. Among fewer than 250,000 clones listed, more than 9% were seen once. The V and J genes are TRBV6-5 and TRBJ2-5; D remains ambiguous. Source material: naive CD4+ T cells from blood. This TCR was sampled from a woman under 30 in good health. The DNA of the CDR3 is TGTGCCAGCAGTTACGGCGAGACCCAGTACTTC. Translation gives CASSYGETQYF.